Following are 17 T cell receptor beta chains from one sample sequenced in a study of graft-versus-host responses after intestinal transplantation. These receptors are not linked to any known antigen. Sequencing was performed with immunoSEQ multiplex PCR; in TCRdb, only in-frame clones are kept and a portion is missing. The sample has about 120,000 clones; 90% to 95% are singletons. Sample: unstimulated CD8+ T cells sorted from spleen or lymph node cells, taken before intestinal transplant. The origin of the receptors is a human donor who received an intestinal transplant.

This sequence joins TRBV5-6 and TRBJ2-7; 9 bases fit TRBD1. Germline lookup yields CDR1 SGHDT and CDR2 YYEEEE. The CDR3 spans 15 residues. V gave up 2 bases and J gave up 2 bases; unmatched junction bases: 5. For the CDR3, the DNA is TGTGCCAGCAGCTTTGGGACAGGGACAACCTACGAGCAGTACTTC. Encoded protein: CASSFGTGTTYEQYF.

This rearrangement joins TRBV6-5 to TRBJ2-7; 9 bases align to TRBD1. Germline V gene data show CDR1 as MNHEY and CDR2 as SVGAGI. The V gene end was trimmed by 4 bases and the J gene end by 2 bases; junction bases not matched to a gene: 3. This CDR3 spans 14 amino acids. The CDR3 loop reads CASSSGQGAYEQYF. Here the CDR3 DNA reads TGTGCCAGCAGTTCGGGACAGGGAGCCTACGAGCAGTACTTC.

V is TRBV5-6 and J is TRBJ1-2; 9 bases are a match to TRBD1. Germline CDR1 and CDR2: SGHDT and YYEEEE. V lost 0 bases to trimming and J lost 3 bases; unmatched junction nucleotides: 0. This CDR3 has 14 amino acids. The CDR3: CASSLGDRDYGYTF. The CDR3 nucleotides are TGTGCCAGCAGCTTGGGGGACAGGGACTATGGCTACACCTTC. The full variable domain, with the rest looked up from reference TRBV5-6 and TRBJ1-2, is DAGVTQSPTHLIKTRGQQVTLRCSPKSGHDTVSWYQQALGQGPQFIFQYYEEEERQRGNFPDRFSGHQFPNYSSELNVNALLLGDSALYLCASSLGDRDYGYTFGSGTRLTVV.

V and J are TRBV7-8 and TRBJ2-5, with D unresolved. The end of the DNA is better explained by TRBJ2-7, so the J call may be wrong. The CDR3 totals 16 residues. CDR1 is SGHVS, CDR2 FQNEAQ, per germline. The CDR3 spells CASSLGPGTWTSEQYF. The CDR3 DNA reads TGTGCCAGCAGCTTAGGACCAGGCACCTGGACCAGCGAGCAGTACTTC.

The chain joins TRBV5-1 to TRBJ2-3, with 11 bases matching TRBD2. Losses at the gene ends were 0 bases for V and 4 bases for J; bases not matched to a gene: 4. The CDR3 extends over 16 amino acids. Germline loops: CDR1 SGHRS, CDR2 YFSETQ. The CDR3 region is CASSLELAGAADTQYF. CDR3 DNA sequence: TGCGCCAGCAGCTTGGAACTAGCGGGAGCGGCAGATACGCAGTATTTT. Complete variable domain (other parts from reference TRBV5-1 and TRBJ2-3): KAGVTQTPRYLIKTRGQQVTLSCSPISGHRSVSWYQQTPGQGLQFLFEYFSETQRNKGNFPGRFSGRQFSNSRSEMNVSTLELGDSALYLCASSLELAGAADTQYFGPGTRLTVL.

J is TRBJ2-3 and V is TRBV7-6, with a weak D call TRBD1 (7 bases). This CDR3 has 17 residues. The germline CDR1 and CDR2 sequences are SGHVS and FNYEAQ. Between the trimmed V and J ends, which lost 3 bases and 3 bases, there was a span of 19 bases. CDR3 sequence reads: CASSFGRGEVRTDTQYF. CDR3 coding DNA: TGTGCCAGCAGCTTCGGCAGGGGGGAGGTTCGGACAGATACGCAGTATTTT.

This chain links TRBV4-1 with TRBJ1-2; 10 positions match TRBD1. The CDR3 sequence is 15 residues long. Looked up from germline, CDR1 is MGHRA and CDR2 is YSYEKL. Losses at the gene ends were 2 bases for V and 7 bases for J; bases not matched to a gene: 7. CDR3 nucleotides: TGCGCCAGCAGCCAACCTCAGGACAGGGGGGGTGGCTACACCTTC. Translating it yields CASSQPQDRGGGYTF.

The chain has TRBV9 and TRBJ2-6; possibly TRBD1 for D (6 bases). Germline assignment: CDR1 SGDLS and CDR2 YYNGEE. This CDR3 spans 19 amino acids. Trimming removed 1 base from V and 0 bases from J, with 17 bases in between. The CDR3 bases are TGTGCCAGCAGCGTACCGAGGACAGCCCTTGACTCTGGGGCCAACGTCCTGACTTTC. It encodes CASSVPRTALDSGANVLTF.

The chain uses TRBV15 and TRBJ2-1; D is undetermined. Germline assignment: CDR1 LNHNV and CDR2 YYDKDF (reference sequence). V was clipped by 0 bases and J by 0 bases, with 6 bases between them. This CDR3 has 15 residues. The CDR3 sequence: CATSREVSSYNEQFF. The CDR3 region has the DNA TGTGCCACCAGCAGAGAGGTTTCCTCCTACAATGAGCAGTTCTTC.

In DNA, the CDR3 is TGTGCCAGCAGCTTAGGACTAGCGGGAGTCATTGAGCAGTTCTTC. It translates to CASSLGLAGVIEQFF. The chain recombines TRBV13 with TRBJ2-1; 11 bases map to TRBD2. CDR1 is PRHDT and CDR2 is FYEKMQ in the germline V gene (reference sequence). The CDR3 sequence is 15 residues long. The V and J ends lost 0 bases and 9 bases, in that order; junction bases with no gene match: 4.

Turning to this clone: One end of the junction varies from germline; a read error may be responsible. The chain is built from TRBV4-1 and TRBJ2-5, with D possibly matching TRBD1 (5 bases). The CDR3 covers 15 residues. Germline V CDR1 and CDR2: MGHRA, YSYEKL. CDR3 sequence: CTSSQAPLGVETQYF. The DNA for the CDR3 is TGCACCAGCAGCCAAGCGCCCTTAGGGGTAGAGACCCAGTACTTC.

V is TRBV28 and J is TRBJ2-1; D not resolved. V lost 2 bases to trimming and J lost 7 bases, with 6 bases between them. The CDR3 length is 12 residues. Looked up from germline, CDR1 is MDHEN and CDR2 is SYDVKM. The CDR3 DNA reads as TGTGCCAGCAGTTTAGCCATGAATGAGCAGTTCTTC. This sequence encodes CASSLAMNEQFF.

The chain carries TRBV5-6 and TRBJ2-1; D ambiguous. Germline V gene data show CDR1 as SGHDT and CDR2 as YYEEEE. The CDR3 has 14 residues. V was pared by 6 bases and J by 7 bases, with 17 bases between. The CDR3 nucleotides read TGTGCCAGCACCTCGCCGACTCGAACAAATGAGCAGTTCTTC. This gives the protein CASTSPTRTNEQFF.

This rearrangement joins TRBV1 to TRBJ1-2. TRBV1 is tagged as a pseudogene. The CDR3 contains 17 residues. The CDR3 region has the DNA TGCACCAGCAGGGGCAGGAGTTTGTGGCGAAAGACCTATGGCTACACCTTC. Amino acids: CTSRGRSLWRKTYGYTF.

The chain carries TRBV28 and TRBJ1-1, with TRBD1 matching 7 bases. V shed 4 bases and J 5 bases; nucleotides not matched to a gene: 7. This CDR3 region has 14 residues. In germline, CDR1 is MDHEN, CDR2 SYDVKM. The CDR3: CASSSDRVNTEAFF. The CDR3 DNA reads as TGTGCCAGCAGTTCCGACAGGGTAAATACTGAAGCTTTCTTT.

The chain carries TRBV9 and TRBJ2-4; TRBD2 aligns across 8 bases. This CDR3 spans 16 amino acids. Trimming removed 4 bases from V and 0 bases from J; junction bases left unmatched: 6. Per the germline V gene, CDR1 is SGDLS and CDR2 is YYNGEE. DNA of the CDR3: TGTGCCAGCAGCAAAACTAGCGGAGTAGCCAAAAACATTCAGTACTTC. Protein product: CASSKTSGVAKNIQYF. Full variable domain (remainder filled in from reference TRBV9 and TRBJ2-4): DSGVTQTPKHLITATGQRVTLRCSPRSGDLSVYWYQQSLDQGLQFLIQYYNGEERAKGNILERFSAQQFPDLHSELNLSSLELGDSALYFCASSKTSGVAKNIQYFGAGTRLSVL.

The chain joins TRBV5-1 to TRBJ2-7; D remains ambiguous. Looked up from germline, CDR1 is SGHRS and CDR2 is YFSETQ. V was clipped by 2 bases and J by 4 bases, with 16 bases between them. The CDR3 length is 15 residues. The CDR3 nucleotides read TGCGCCAGCAGCTTCGGTTACGGAAACTTTTACGAGCAGTACTTC. Protein: CASSFGYGNFYEQYF.